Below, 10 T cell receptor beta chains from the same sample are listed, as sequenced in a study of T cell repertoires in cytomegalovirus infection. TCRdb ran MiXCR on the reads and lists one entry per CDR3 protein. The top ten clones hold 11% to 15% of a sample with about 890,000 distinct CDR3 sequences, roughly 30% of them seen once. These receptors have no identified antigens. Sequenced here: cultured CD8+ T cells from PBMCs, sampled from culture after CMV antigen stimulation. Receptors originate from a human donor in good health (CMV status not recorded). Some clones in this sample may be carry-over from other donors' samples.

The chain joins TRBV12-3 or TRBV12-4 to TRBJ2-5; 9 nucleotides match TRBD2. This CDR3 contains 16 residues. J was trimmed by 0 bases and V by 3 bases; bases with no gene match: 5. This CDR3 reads CASSLGLAGYQETQYF. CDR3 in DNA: TGTGCCAGCAGTTTGGGACTAGCCGGGTACCAAGAGACCCAGTACTTC.

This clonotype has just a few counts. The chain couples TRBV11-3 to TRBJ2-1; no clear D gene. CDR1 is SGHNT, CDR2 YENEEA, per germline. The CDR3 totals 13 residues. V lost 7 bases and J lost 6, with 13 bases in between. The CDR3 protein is CASTLGVGNEQFF. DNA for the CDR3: TGTGCCAGCACTCTAGGAGTAGGCAATGAGCAGTTCTTC.

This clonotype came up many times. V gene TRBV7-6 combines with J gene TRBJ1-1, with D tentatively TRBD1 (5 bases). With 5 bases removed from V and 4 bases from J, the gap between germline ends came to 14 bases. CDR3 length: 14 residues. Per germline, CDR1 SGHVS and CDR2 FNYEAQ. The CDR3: CASSPSQGGTEAFF. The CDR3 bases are TGTGCCAGCAGCCCATCCCAGGGAGGCACTGAAGCTTTCTTT.

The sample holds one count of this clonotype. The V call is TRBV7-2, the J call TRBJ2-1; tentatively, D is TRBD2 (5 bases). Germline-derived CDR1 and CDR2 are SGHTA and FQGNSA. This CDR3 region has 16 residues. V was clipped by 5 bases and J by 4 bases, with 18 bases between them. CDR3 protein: CASSPSGIFYYNEQFF. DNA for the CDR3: TGTGCCAGCAGCCCCTCGGGAATTTTTTATTACAATGAGCAGTTCTTC.

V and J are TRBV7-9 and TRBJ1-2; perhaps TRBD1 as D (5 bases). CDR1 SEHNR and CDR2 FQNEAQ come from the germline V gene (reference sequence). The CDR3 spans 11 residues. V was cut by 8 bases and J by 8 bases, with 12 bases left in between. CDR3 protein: CASQGTRGYTF. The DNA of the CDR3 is TGTGCCAGCCAGGGTACCCGGGGCTACACCTTC. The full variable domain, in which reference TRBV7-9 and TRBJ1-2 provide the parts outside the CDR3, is DTGVSQNPRHKITKRGQNVTFRCDPISEHNRLYWYRQTLGQGPEFLTYFQNEAQLEKSRLLSDRFSAERPKGSFSTLEIQRTEQGDSAMYLCASQGTRGYTFGSGTRLTVV.

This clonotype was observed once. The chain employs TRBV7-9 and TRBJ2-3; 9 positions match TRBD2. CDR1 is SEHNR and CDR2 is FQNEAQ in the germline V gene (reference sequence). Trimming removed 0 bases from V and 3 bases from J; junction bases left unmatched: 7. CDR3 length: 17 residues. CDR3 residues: CASSLATLAGLTDTQYF. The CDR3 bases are TGTGCCAGCAGCTTAGCAACCCTAGCGGGGCTAACAGATACGCAGTATTTT.

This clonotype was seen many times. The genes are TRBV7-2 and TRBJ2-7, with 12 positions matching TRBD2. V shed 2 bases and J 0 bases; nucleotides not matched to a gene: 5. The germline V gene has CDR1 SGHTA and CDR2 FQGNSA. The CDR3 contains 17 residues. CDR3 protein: CASSLTSGGPLSYEQYF. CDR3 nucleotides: TGTGCCAGCAGCTTAACTAGCGGGGGGCCCCTCTCCTACGAGCAGTACTTC.

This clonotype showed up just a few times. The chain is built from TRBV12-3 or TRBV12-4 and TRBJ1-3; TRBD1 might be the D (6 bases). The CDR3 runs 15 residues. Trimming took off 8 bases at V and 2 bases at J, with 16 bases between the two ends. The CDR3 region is CASRYLGGTGNTIYF. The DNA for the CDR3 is TGTGCCAGCCGGTACTTAGGGGGGACTGGAAACACCATATATTTT.

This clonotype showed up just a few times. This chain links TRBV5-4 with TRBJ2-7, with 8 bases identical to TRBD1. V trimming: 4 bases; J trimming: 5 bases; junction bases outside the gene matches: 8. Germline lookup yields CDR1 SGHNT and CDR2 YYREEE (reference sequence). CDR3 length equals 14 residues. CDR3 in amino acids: CASSTDRGLHEQYV. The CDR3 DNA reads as TGTGCCAGCAGCACAGACAGGGGACTCCACGAGCAGTACGTC.

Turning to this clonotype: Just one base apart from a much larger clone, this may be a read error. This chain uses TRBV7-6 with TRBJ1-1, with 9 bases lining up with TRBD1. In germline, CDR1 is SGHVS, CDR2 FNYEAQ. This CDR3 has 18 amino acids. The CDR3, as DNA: TGTGTCAGCAGCTTCCCGGGACAGGGACCCGATGGGAACACTGAAGCTTTCTTT. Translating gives CVSSFPGQGPDGNTEAFF.